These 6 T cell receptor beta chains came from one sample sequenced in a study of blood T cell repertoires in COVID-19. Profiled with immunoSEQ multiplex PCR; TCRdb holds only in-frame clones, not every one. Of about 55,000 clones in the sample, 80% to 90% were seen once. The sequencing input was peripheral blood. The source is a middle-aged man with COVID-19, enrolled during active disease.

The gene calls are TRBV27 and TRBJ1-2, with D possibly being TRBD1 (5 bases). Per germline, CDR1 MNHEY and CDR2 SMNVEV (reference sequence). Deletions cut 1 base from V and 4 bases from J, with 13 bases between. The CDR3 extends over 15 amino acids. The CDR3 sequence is CASSLFPRGGYGYTF. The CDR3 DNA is TGTGCCAGCAGTTTATTTCCCCGCGGGGGCTATGGCTACACCTTC.

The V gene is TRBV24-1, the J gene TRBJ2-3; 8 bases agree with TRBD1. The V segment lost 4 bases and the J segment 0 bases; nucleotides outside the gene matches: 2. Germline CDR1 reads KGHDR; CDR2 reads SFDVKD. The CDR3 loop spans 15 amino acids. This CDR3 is CATSEDRVSTDTQYF. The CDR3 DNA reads TGTGCCACCAGTGAGGACAGGGTGAGCACAGATACGCAGTATTTT.

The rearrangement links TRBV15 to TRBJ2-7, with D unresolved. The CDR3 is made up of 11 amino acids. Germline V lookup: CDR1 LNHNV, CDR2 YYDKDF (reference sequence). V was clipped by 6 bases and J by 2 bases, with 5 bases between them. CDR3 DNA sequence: TGTGCCACCAGTAATACCTACGAGCAGTACTTC. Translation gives CATSNTYEQYF.

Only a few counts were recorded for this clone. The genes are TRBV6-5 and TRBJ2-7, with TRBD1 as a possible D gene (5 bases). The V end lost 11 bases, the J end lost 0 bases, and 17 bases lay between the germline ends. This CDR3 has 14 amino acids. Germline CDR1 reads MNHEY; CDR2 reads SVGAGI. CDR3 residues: CASMTASYSYEQYF. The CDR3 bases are TGTGCCTCCATGACAGCTTCCTACTCCTACGAGCAGTACTTC.

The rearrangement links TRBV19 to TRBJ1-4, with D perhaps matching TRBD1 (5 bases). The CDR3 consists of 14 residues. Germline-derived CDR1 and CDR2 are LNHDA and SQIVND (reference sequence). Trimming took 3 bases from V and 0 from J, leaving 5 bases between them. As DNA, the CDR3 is TGTGCCAGTAGTATGACAGCAACTAATGAAAAACTGTTTTTT. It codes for CASSMTATNEKLFF.

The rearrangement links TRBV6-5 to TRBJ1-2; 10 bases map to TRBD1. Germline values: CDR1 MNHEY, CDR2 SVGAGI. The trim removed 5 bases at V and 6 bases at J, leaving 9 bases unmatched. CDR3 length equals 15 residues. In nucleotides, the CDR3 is TGTGCCAGCAGTAACGCGGACAGGGGGTGGGATGGCTACACCTTC. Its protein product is CASSNADRGWDGYTF.